One and the same sample provided the 9 T cell receptor beta chains below, sequenced in a study of blood T cell repertoires in COVID-19. The method was immunoSEQ multiplex PCR; TCRdb's version includes in-frame clones alone and lacks a portion of them. The sample shows 81,000 or so clones, around nine tenths of them seen only once. The sample comprised peripheral blood. The receptor set was obtained from a man in his 70s with active or convalescent COVID-19.

CDR3 residues: CASSLARDRNQPQHF. The CDR3 DNA is TGTGCCAGCAGCTTGGCCAGGGATCGGAATCAGCCCCAGCATTTT. The chain combines TRBV5-8 with TRBJ1-5; maybe TRBD1 (5 bases). In germline, CDR1 is SGHTS, CDR2 YDEGEE. The length of the CDR3 is 15 residues. Trimming shortened V by 0 bases and J by 4 bases, and 11 bases separated the two germline ends.

V usage is TRBV7-8 and J usage is TRBJ1-5, with TRBD1 identical over 8 bases. This CDR3 contains 13 residues. The V and J ends lost 3 bases and 7 bases, in that order; junction bases with no gene match: 2. Germline V gene lookup returns CDR1 SGHVS and CDR2 FQNEAQ. CDR3 region: CASSLTGEQPQHF. The CDR3 DNA is TGTGCCAGCAGCTTGACAGGGGAACAGCCCCAGCATTTT.

The chain links TRBV4-3 to TRBJ2-3; 7 bases align to TRBD2. The CDR3 covers 15 residues. Germline loops: CDR1 LGHNA, CDR2 YSLEER. Trimming cost V 1 base and J 6 bases; bases outside gene matches: 7. For the CDR3, the DNA is TGCGCCAGCAGCCAAGCGGCAGGGCGGGGGGATACGCAGTATTTT. Its protein is CASSQAAGRGDTQYF.

This chain joins TRBV3-1 (or the pseudogene TRBV3-2) and TRBJ1-2; TRBD1 agrees at 8 bases. V trimming: 8 bases; J trimming: 6 bases; junction bases outside the gene matches: 8. This CDR3 contains 13 residues. CDR1 and CDR2 (germline): LGHDT, YNNKEL (reference sequence). As DNA, the CDR3 is TGTGCCAGCGGCGGGGCACAGGGGGATGGCTACACCTTC. Protein product: CASGGAQGDGYTF.

The rearrangement links TRBV7-9 to TRBJ2-3, with TRBD2 matching 7 bases. The V gene end was trimmed by 0 bases and the J gene end by 5 bases; junction bases not matched to a gene: 2. The CDR3 is 14 residues long. The germline gives CDR1 SEHNR, CDR2 FQNEAQ (reference sequence). CDR3 amino acids: CASSLAGGKDTQYF. CDR3 nucleotide sequence: TGTGCCAGCAGCTTAGCGGGGGGGAAAGATACGCAGTATTTT.

This clone occurred once. The V call is TRBV28, the J call TRBJ2-1; the match to TRBD2 covers 9 bases. V shed 3 bases and J 5 bases; nucleotides not matched to a gene: 5. This CDR3 has 15 residues. Germline CDR1 MDHEN, CDR2 SYDVKM. The CDR3 loop is CASSLGGGAHNEQFF. The CDR3 DNA reads as TGTGCCAGCAGTTTGGGCGGGGGGGCCCACAATGAGCAGTTCTTC.

This CDR3 is CASSSRRRETQYF. The CDR3, as DNA: TGTGCCAGCAGCTCCCGGAGGCGAGAGACCCAGTACTTC. V gene TRBV12-3 or TRBV12-4 combines with J gene TRBJ2-5, with D possibly being TRBD2 (5 bases). CDR3 length: 13 amino acids. Trimming left V 6 bases short and J 4 bases short, with 12 bases between.

The chain is built from TRBV7-8 and TRBJ1-2; 10 bases map to TRBD1. After removal of 2 bases from V and 4 bases from J, the junction contained 10 bases not matched to a gene. The CDR3 runs to 17 residues. CDR1 is SGHVS and CDR2 is FQNEAQ in the germline V gene. The CDR3 reads CASSLNRPGTGAYGYTF. The CDR3 DNA sequence: TGTGCCAGCAGCTTAAATCGCCCTGGGACAGGGGCCTATGGCTACACCTTC.

The chain is built from TRBV2 and TRBJ1-1, with no clear D. The CDR3 length is 14 residues. The V end lost 6 bases, the J end lost 4 bases, and 15 bases lay between the germline ends. The germline V gene has CDR1 SNHLY and CDR2 FYNNEI. The CDR3 region has the DNA TGTGCCAGCAGCCGCGAGACGGGGAGCACTGAAGCTTTCTTT. Encoded protein: CASSRETGSTEAFF.